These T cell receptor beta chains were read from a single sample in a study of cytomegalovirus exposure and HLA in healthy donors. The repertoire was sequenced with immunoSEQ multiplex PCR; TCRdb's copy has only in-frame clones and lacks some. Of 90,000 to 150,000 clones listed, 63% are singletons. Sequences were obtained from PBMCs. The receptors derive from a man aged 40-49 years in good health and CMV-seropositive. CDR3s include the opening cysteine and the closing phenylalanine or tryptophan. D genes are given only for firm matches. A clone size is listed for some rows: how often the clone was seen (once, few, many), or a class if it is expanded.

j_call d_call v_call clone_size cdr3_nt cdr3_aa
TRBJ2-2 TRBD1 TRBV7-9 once TGTGCCAGCAGCTTACCCCCGACAGGGAACTCCGGGGAGCTGTTTTTT CASSLPPTGNSGELFF
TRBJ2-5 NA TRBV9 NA TGTGCCAGCAGCTCCTTCGGGGGAGAGACCCAGTACTTC CASSSFGGETQYF
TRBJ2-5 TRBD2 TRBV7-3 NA TGTGCCAGCAGCTTAAACCCCTATTTAGCGGGACAAGAGACCCAGTACTTC CASSLNPYLAGQETQYF
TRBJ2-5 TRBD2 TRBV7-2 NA TGTGCCAGCAGCTTAGGGGGACTAGCGGGAGGGCGGGGAGAGACCCAGTACTTC CASSLGGLAGGRGETQYF
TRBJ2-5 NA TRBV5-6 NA TGTGCCAGCAGCGACACCGGTAGCCAAGAGACCCAGTACTTC CASSDTGSQETQYF
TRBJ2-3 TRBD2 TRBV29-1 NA TGCAGCGTTGACGGCGGGGGAAGCACAGATACGCAGTATTTT CSVDGGGSTDTQYF
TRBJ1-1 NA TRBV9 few TGTGCCAGCAGCGTAGGAGTTCGGGGGGCCTCTAGCATGAACACTGAAGCTTTCTTT CASSVGVRGASSMNTEAFF
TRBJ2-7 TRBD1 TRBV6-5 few TGTGCCAGCAGTCCCTCCGGGACAGGGTTAATTCAGCAGTACTTC CASSPSGTGLIQQYF
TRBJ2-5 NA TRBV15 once TGTGCCACCAGAGAACAGGGAGGGGGACGGGAGACCCAGTACTTC CATREQGGGRETQYF
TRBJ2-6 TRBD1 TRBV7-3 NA TGTGCCAGCAGCTTCACAGGGGCTGGGGCCAACGTCCTGACTTTC CASSFTGAGANVLTF
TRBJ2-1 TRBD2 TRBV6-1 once TGTGCCAGCAGTGGGCTAGCGGGGGACGCGTCCGAGCAGTTCTTC CASSGLAGDASEQFF
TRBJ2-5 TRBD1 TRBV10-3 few TGTGCCATCAGCCGAGGGGGCGCGGAGACCCAGTACTTC CAISRGGAETQYF
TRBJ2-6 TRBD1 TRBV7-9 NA TGTGCCAGCAGCTTGCCGCGACAGGGGGCCGCCTCTGGGGCCAACGTCCTGACTTTC CASSLPRQGAASGANVLTF
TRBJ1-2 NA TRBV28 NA TGTGCCAGCAGTGCACCTGATCAAGGGGCGCTTGGCTACACCTTC CASSAPDQGALGYTF
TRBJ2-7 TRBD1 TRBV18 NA TGTGCCAGCTCACCAGGGACAGACTACGAGCAGTACTTC CASSPGTDYEQYF
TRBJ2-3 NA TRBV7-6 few TGTGCCAGCAGCTCGAGGATCCGGGGTGACACAGATACGCAGTATTTT CASSSRIRGDTDTQYF
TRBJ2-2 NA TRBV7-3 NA TGTGCCAGCAGCCCCGGGAGCGGGAACACCGGGGAGCTGTTTTTT CASSPGSGNTGELFF
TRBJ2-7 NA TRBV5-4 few TGTGCCAGCAGCTTTAGCGCGAGCTACGAGCAGTACTTC CASSFSASYEQYF
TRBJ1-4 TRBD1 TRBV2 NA TGTGCCAGCAGTGTACCCGACAGGGGGCTTGATGAAAAACTGTTTTTT CASSVPDRGLDEKLFF
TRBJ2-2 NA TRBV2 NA TGTGCCAGCAGTGACGGCGGAGCGGGCACCGGGGAGCTGTTTTTT CASSDGGAGTGELFF
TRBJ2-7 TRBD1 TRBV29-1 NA TGCAGCGTAGGACAGGGTGTCCACGAGCAGTACTTC CSVGQGVHEQYF
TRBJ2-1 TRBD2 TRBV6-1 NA TGTGCCAGCAGTGTTATAGCGGGTACCCTAAACAATGAGCAGTTCTTC CASSVIAGTLNNEQFF
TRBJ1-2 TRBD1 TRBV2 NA TGTGCCAGCAGTGGGCAGGGGGCTGTTGGCTACACCTTC CASSGQGAVGYTF
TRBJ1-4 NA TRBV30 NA TGTGCCTATCAACAGGGAACTAATGAAAAACTGTTTTTT CAYQQGTNEKLFF
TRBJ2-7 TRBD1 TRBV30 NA TGTGCCTGGAGTGAGACAGGGACCTACGAGCAGTACTTC CAWSETGTYEQYF
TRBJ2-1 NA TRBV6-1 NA TGTGCCAGCAGTTACTCCTACAATGAGCAGTTCTTC CASSYSYNEQFF
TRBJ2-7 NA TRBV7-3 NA TGTGCCAGCAGCCCAGACAGGACCTACGCCAGCGAGCAGTACTTC CASSPDRTYASEQYF
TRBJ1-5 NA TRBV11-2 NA TGTGCCAGCAGCCGTCTTTCGTCTCTCAATCAGCCCCAGCATTTT CASSRLSSLNQPQHF
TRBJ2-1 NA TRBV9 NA TGTGCCAGCAGCGTAGAAAGTTCTAGTATGTATGAGCAGTTCTTC CASSVESSSMYEQFF
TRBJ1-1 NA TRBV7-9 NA TGTGCCAGCAGCTGGATCCGGCGGCTGAACACTGAAGCTTTCTTT CASSWIRRLNTEAFF
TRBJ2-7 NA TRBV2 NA TGTGCCAGCAGTGTAACCCAGGGGCTGGAGAAGACGTACAGCTCCTACGAGCAGTACTTC CASSVTQGLEKTYSSYEQYF
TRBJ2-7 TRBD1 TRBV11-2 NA TGTGCCAGCAGCCAGGGGGCTTACGAGCAGTACTTC CASSQGAYEQYF
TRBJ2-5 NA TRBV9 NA TGTGCCAGCAGCTCTCGTTCGAGCGCGGAGACCCAGTACTTC CASSSRSSAETQYF
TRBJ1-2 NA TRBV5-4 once TGTGCCAGCAGCTTGCAAGGGGTCGGTGGCTACACCTTC CASSLQGVGGYTF
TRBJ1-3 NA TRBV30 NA TGTGCCTGGAGTGTGACAGGCGGAAACACCATATATTTT CAWSVTGGNTIYF
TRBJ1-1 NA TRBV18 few TGTGCCAGCTCACCATCGCGAGCTACAGGGAGAGACACTGAAGCTTTCTTT CASSPSRATGRDTEAFF
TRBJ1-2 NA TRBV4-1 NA TGCGCCAGCAGCCTGACAGGCTCTAACTATGGCTACACCTTC CASSLTGSNYGYTF
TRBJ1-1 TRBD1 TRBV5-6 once TGTGCCAGCAGCACCGGGACAGGGTATATGAACACTGAAGCTTTCTTT CASSTGTGYMNTEAFF
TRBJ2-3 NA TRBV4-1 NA TGCGCCAGCAGCCAAGTTGAGCGGGCCAATACGCAGTATTTT CASSQVERANTQYF
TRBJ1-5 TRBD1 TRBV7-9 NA TGTGCCAGCAGCACCGGACAGGGTACCGTCCAGCATTTT CASSTGQGTVQHF
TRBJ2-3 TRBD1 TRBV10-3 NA TGTGCCATCAGTGGTCAGGGGGCGACCCGAATTAAGTATTTT CAISGQGATRIKYF
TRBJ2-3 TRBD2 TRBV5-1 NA TGCGCCAGCAGCTTCGGACTAGCGGGAGGAACAGATACGCAGTATTTT CASSFGLAGGTDTQYF
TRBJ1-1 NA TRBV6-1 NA TGTGCCAGCAGTCCCGACAGGAAGAACGCTGAAGCTTTCTTT CASSPDRKNAEAFF
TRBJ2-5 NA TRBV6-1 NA TGTGCCAGCAGTGAACGGGGAAGGAGGGAGACCCAGTACTTC CASSERGRRETQYF
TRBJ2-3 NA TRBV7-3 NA TGTGCCAGCAGCTTAATAGTCGGCACAGATACGCAGTATTTT CASSLIVGTDTQYF
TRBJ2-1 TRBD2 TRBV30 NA TGTGCCTGGAGTCCCCACAGCGGGAACAATGAGCAGTTCTTC CAWSPHSGNNEQFF
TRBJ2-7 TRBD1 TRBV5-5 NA TGTGCCAGCAGCCCAGGACAGGTATCCTACGAGCAGTACTTC CASSPGQVSYEQYF
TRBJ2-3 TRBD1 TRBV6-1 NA TGTGCCAGCAGTACCCAGGACAGGGCAGATACGCAGTATTTT CASSTQDRADTQYF
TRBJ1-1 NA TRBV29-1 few TGCAGCGTTGTGGCCAGTTGGAACACTGAAGCTTTCTTT CSVVASWNTEAFF
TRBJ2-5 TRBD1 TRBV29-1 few TGCAGCGTTGAACCAGGGAGTGACAGGGGGGAGACCCAGTACTTC CSVEPGSDRGETQYF
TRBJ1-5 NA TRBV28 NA TGTGCCAGCAGTTTATTGCAGGGTACTCAGCCCCAGCATTTT CASSLLQGTQPQHF
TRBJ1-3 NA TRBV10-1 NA TGCGCCAGCAGTGAGTTCAGGGGTTCTGGAAACACCATATATTTT CASSEFRGSGNTIYF